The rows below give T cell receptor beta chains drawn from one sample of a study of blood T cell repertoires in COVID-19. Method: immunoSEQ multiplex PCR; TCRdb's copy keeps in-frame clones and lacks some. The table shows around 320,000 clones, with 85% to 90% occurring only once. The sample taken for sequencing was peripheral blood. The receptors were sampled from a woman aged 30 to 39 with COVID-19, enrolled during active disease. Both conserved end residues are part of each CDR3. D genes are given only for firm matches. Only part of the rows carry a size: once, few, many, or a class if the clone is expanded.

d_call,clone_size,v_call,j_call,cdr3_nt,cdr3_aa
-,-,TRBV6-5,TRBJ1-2,TGTGGGGGGGGAGGCGCTAACTATGGCTACACCTTC,CGGGGANYGYTF
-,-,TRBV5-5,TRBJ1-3,TGTGCCAGCAGCTTCCAGGCGAGGGGGACTGGAAACACCATATATTTT,CASSFQARGTGNTIYF
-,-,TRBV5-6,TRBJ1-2,TGTGCCAGCAGCCCCTACGGCTATGGCTACACCTTC,CASSPYGYGYTF
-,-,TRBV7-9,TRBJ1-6,TGTGCCAGCAGCTTAAATCTCAGGGGCGGCTCAAGTAATTCACCCCTCCACTTT,CASSLNLRGGSSNSPLHF
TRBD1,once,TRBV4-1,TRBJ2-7,TGCGCCAGCAGCCAGGACAGGGGCCTTTCCTACGAGCAGTACTTC,CASSQDRGLSYEQYF
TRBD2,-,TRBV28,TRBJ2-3,TGTGCCAGCAGTTTAGGGGCGCGGGGGTTTGGCACAGATACGCAGTATTTT,CASSLGARGFGTDTQYF
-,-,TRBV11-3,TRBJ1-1,TGTGCCAGCAGCCTAGGGTCAGGGTTCAGGGCTGAAGCTTTCTTT,CASSLGSGFRAEAFF
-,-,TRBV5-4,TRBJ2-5,TGTGCCAGCAGCTTGGCGGGGGGCCGCGTGGGGACCCAGTACTTC,CASSLAGGRVGTQYF
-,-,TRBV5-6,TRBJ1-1,TGTGCCAGCAGCTTGATAATGGGCCCTAACACTGAAGCTTTCTTT,CASSLIMGPNTEAFF
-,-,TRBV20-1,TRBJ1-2,TGCAGTGCTAGTGGAGGGCGTTATGGCTACACCTTC,CSASGGRYGYTF
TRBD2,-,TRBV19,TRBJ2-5,TGTGCCAGTAGTATAATAGCGGGGTCACACCAAGAGACCCAGTACTTC,CASSIIAGSHQETQYF
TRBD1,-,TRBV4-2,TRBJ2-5,TGTGCCAGCAGCCAGAAACAGGGGGAAGAGACCCAGTACTTC,CASSQKQGEETQYF
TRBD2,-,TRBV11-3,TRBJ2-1,TGTGCCAGCAGTCGGGGGACTAGCGGGTACAATGAGCAGTTCTTC,CASSRGTSGYNEQFF
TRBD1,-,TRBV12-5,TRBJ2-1,TGTGCTAGTGGCGACAGGGGGAATGAGCAGTTCTTC,CASGDRGNEQFF
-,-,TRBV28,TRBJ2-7,TGTGCCAGCAGTTTCCGGGGAAGGATCTCCTACGAGCAGTACTTC,CASSFRGRISYEQYF
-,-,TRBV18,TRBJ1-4,TGTGCCAGCTCACCCGAGCCTAACGGTGAAAAACTGTTTTTT,CASSPEPNGEKLFF
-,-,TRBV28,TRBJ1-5,TGTGCCAGCAGTCCCCTTGGCGGGACCCTGCATTTT,CASSPLGGTLHF
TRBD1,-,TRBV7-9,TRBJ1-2,TGTGCCAGCAGCGCGACCCGGACCGGGACAGGGAATGGCTACACCTTC,CASSATRTGTGNGYTF
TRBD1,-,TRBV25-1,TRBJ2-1,TGTGCAGTCGAGGGGGCCGAGGCATGGCGTGAGCAGTTCTTC,CAVEGAEAWREQFF
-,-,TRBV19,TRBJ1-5,TGTGCCAGTAGTGTACAGGGTTATCAGCCCCAGCATTTT,CASSVQGYQPQHF
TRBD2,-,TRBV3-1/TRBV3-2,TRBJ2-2,TGTGCCAGCAGCCAAGGATTTGGCGGGGGTAACACCGGGGAGCTGTTTTTT,CASSQGFGGGNTGELFF
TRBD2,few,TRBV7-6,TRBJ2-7,TGTGCCAGCGCGGGGGGGTACGAGCAGTACTTC,CASAGGYEQYF
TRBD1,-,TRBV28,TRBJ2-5,TGTGCCAGCAGCGACAGGGGGCCTCAAGAGACCCAGTACTTC,CASSDRGPQETQYF
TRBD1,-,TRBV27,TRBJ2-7,TGTGCCAGCAGTTTACTGGGACAGGGGCCCTACGAGCAGTACTTC,CASSLLGQGPYEQYF
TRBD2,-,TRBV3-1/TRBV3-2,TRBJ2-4,TGTGCCAGCAGCCTCGGGGCTCTAGCGGCCGGAAAGTACTTC,CASSLGALAAGKYF
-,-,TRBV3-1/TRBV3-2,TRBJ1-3,TGTGCCAGCAGCCAATCACCACGAGGAAAGGGAAACACCATATATTTT,CASSQSPRGKGNTIYF
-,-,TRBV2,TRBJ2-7,TGTGCCAGCAGTGGAGCCGGGGGCGAGCAGTACTTC,CASSGAGGEQYF
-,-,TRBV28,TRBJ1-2,TGTGCCAGCAGTTTACTTGGGGCTATTAACAATTATGGCTACACCTTC,CASSLLGAINNYGYTF
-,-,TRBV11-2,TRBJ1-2,TGTGCCAGCAGCCAAGGACAGTCCTATGGCTACACCTTC,CASSQGQSYGYTF
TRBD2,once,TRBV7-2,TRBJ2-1,TGTGCCAATTCGGGGGGACCGAGCTCCTACAATGAGCAGTTCTTC,CANSGGPSSYNEQFF
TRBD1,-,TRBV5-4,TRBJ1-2,TGTGCCAGCAGCTTCGGACAGGGGGCTCCCTATGGCTACACCTTC,CASSFGQGAPYGYTF
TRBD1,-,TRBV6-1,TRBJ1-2,TGTGCCAGCAGTGCCAGCCGGGACAGGGCCCCGAGGCACTATGGCTACACCTTC,CASSASRDRAPRHYGYTF
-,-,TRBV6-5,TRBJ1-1,TGTGCCAGCAGCATGGACAGAATCTTTGAAGCTTTCTTT,CASSMDRIFEAFF
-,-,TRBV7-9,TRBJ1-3,TGTGCCTCGCAGGGGATCTCTGGAAACACCATATATTTT,CASQGISGNTIYF
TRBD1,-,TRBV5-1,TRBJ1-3,TGCGCCAGCAGCCGAACAGGGGGCGCGGATGGAAACACCATATATTTT,CASSRTGGADGNTIYF
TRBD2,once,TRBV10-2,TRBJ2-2,TGCGCCAGCGGGGCTAGCGGGGGCGACACCGGGGAGCTGTTTTTT,CASGASGGDTGELFF
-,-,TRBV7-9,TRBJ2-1,TGTGCCAGCAGGGGAGCGAATCACAATGAGCAGTTCTTC,CASRGANHNEQFF
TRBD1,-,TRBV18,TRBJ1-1,TGTGCCAGCTCACCTACCGCAACCTCGGGACAGTTCGCTTTCTTT,CASSPTATSGQFAFF
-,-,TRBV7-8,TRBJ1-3,TGTGCCAGCAGCTACATCGGAAACACCATATATTTT,CASSYIGNTIYF
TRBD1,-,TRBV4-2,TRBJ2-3,TGTGCCAGCAGCCAAGAAGGGGGCGGAGATACGCAGTATTTT,CASSQEGGGDTQYF
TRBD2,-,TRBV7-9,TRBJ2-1,TGTGCCAGCAGCTTAGAAGGCGGGGGGGCCTACAATGAGCAGTTCTTC,CASSLEGGGAYNEQFF
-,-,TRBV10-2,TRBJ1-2,TGCGCCAGCAGTGAGGCGAATATAAAACAGCAGCCTGGCTACACCTTC,CASSEANIKQQPGYTF
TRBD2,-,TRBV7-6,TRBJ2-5,TGTGCCAGCAGCTTATTGGGACTAGGAAAAGAGACCCAGTACTTC,CASSLLGLGKETQYF
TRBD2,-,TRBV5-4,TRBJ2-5,TGTGCCAGCAGCGGGGGTCCGACTAGCGGGGAAGAGACCCAGTACTTC,CASSGGPTSGEETQYF
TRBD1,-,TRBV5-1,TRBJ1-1,TGCGCCAGCAGCGACAGGGGCCACACTGAAGCTTTCTTT,CASSDRGHTEAFF
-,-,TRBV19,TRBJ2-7,TGTGCCAGTAGTGAGGCGGGGACGTCCTACGAGCAGTACTTC,CASSEAGTSYEQYF
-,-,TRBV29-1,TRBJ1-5,TGCAGCGTCGGCGGTGAGCCCCAGCATTTT,CSVGGEPQHF
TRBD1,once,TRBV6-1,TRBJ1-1,TGTGCCAGCAGTGTAATACAGGGGGAGACTGAAGCTTTCTTT,CASSVIQGETEAFF
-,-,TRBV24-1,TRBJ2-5,TGTGCCACCAGTGATTCGTCCCTCCAAGAGACCCAGTACTTC,CATSDSSLQETQYF
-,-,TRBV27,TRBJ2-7,TGTGCCAGCAGTTGGAGTCCTAGCTCCTACGAGCAGTACTTC,CASSWSPSSYEQYF
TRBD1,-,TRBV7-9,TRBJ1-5,TGTGCCAGCAGCAAAGAACCGACAGGGAATCAGCCCCAGCATTTT,CASSKEPTGNQPQHF
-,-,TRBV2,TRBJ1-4,TGTGCCAGCAGTATAGCGGTGGTTGAGGAAAAACTGTTTTTT,CASSIAVVEEKLFF
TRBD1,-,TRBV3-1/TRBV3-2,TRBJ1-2,TGTGCCAGCAGCGTGGGACAGTTCTATGGCTACACCTTC,CASSVGQFYGYTF
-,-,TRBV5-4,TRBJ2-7,TGTGCCAGCAGCTCCGGACTCTCATCCTACGAGCAGTACTTC,CASSSGLSSYEQYF